The 26 T cell receptor beta chains below come from one sample, sequenced in a study of blood T cell repertoires in COVID-19. The repertoire was sequenced with immunoSEQ multiplex PCR; TCRdb's copy has only in-frame clones and lacks some. The data contain 64,000 or so clones, roughly 88% of them singletons. Sample: peripheral blood. The receptors derive from a human donor in a cohort sampled during active COVID-19.

The chain employs TRBV7-8 and TRBJ1-2; 9 nucleotides match TRBD1. V shed 2 bases and J 8 bases; nucleotides not matched to a gene: 9. The germline CDR1 and CDR2 sequences are SGHVS and FQNEAQ. The CDR3 totals 15 residues. This chain's CDR3 is CASSLRPGQGWGYTF. The CDR3 DNA is TGTGCCAGCAGCTTAAGACCGGGACAGGGATGGGGCTACACCTTC. Variable domain in full (rest from reference TRBV7-8 and TRBJ1-2): GAGVSQSPRYKVAKRGQDVALRCDPISGHVSLFWYQQALGQGPEFLTYFQNEAQLDKSGLPSDRFFAERPEGSVSTLKIQRTQQEDSAVYLCASSLRPGQGWGYTFGSGTRLTVV.

J is TRBJ1-1 and V is TRBV18, with TRBD1 matching over 8 bases. V lost 4 bases, J lost 1 base, and 8 bases stayed unmatched. Per the germline V gene, CDR1 is KGHSH and CDR2 is LQKENI. This CDR3 contains 16 residues. CDR3 amino acids: CASSLAAGTGNTEAFF. For the CDR3, the DNA is TGTGCCAGCTCACTTGCCGCCGGGACAGGGAACACTGAAGCTTTCTTT.

This clone was counted once. The chain is built from TRBV5-1 and TRBJ2-5; 7 bases fit TRBD1. CDR3 length equals 13 residues. The trim removed 3 bases at V and 4 bases at J, leaving 3 bases unmatched. Looked up from germline, CDR1 is SGHRS and CDR2 is YFSETQ. CDR3 nucleotide sequence: TGCGCCAGCAGCTCGTCAGGGGGAGAGACCCAGTACTTC. This gives the protein CASSSSGGETQYF. The whole variable domain, filled in from reference TRBV5-1 and TRBJ2-5, reads KAGVTQTPRYLIKTRGQQVTLSCSPISGHRSVSWYQQTPGQGLQFLFEYFSETQRNKGNFPGRFSGRQFSNSRSEMNVSTLELGDSALYLCASSSSGGETQYFGPGTRLLVL.

In nucleotides, the CDR3 is TGTGCCAGCAGTTTCGCGGGAGGCCCGTACAATGAGCAGTTCTTC. Translating it yields CASSFAGGPYNEQFF. The chain recombines TRBV6-2 or TRBV6-3 with TRBJ2-1, with TRBD2 matching 8 bases. The CDR3 is made up of 15 amino acids. The germline V gene encodes CDR1 MNHEY and CDR2 SVGEGT. Trimming took 4 bases from V and 4 from J; bases not matched to a gene: 6.

The chain carries TRBV9 and TRBJ2-1, with 12 bases matching TRBD2. The CDR3 extends over 17 amino acids. Losses at the gene ends were 3 bases for V and 2 bases for J; bases not matched to a gene: 6. Germline V CDR1 and CDR2: SGDLS, YYNGEE. The CDR3 coding sequence is TGTGCCAGCAGCGCCCGACTAGCGGGAGACCCCTACAATGAGCAGTTCTTC. This encodes CASSARLAGDPYNEQFF.

The genes are TRBV7-8 and TRBJ2-5, with TRBD2 matching over 7 bases. The CDR3 is 15 residues long. Germline V gene data show CDR1 as SGHVS and CDR2 as FQNEAQ. Losses at the gene ends were 5 bases for V and 5 bases for J; bases not matched to a gene: 11. The CDR3 reads CASSILAGNTETQYF. In DNA, the CDR3 is TGTGCCAGCAGCATATTAGCGGGTAATACCGAGACCCAGTACTTC.

The rearrangement links TRBV6-2 or TRBV6-3 to TRBJ1-2, with D possibly being TRBD1 (6 bases). Per the germline V gene, CDR1 is MNHEY and CDR2 is SVGEGT. The CDR3 is 13 residues long. Trimming left V 5 bases short and J 7 bases short, with 14 bases between. This chain's CDR3 is CASSGRTGFGYTF. The DNA of the CDR3 is TGTGCCAGCAGTGGCCGAACAGGGTTTGGCTACACCTTC.

This clone has only one observation. The V gene is TRBV10-3, the J gene TRBJ1-1, with 7 bases identical to TRBD1. The CDR3 spans 15 residues. Looked up from germline, CDR1 is ENHRY and CDR2 is SYGVKD. J gave up 0 bases and V 9 bases, and 10 bases lay outside the gene matches. The CDR3 reads CAIRAGQNMNTEAFF. The CDR3 nucleotides read TGTGCCATAAGGGCGGGACAGAACATGAACACTGAAGCTTTCTTT.

The genes are TRBV2 and TRBJ1-6; D perhaps matches TRBD1 (5 bases). V lost 5 bases and J 6 bases, leaving 17 bases between the germline ends. CDR1 and CDR2 (germline): SNHLY, FYNNEI. The CDR3 is made up of 16 amino acids. The CDR3 reads CASSLTNQGTNSPLHF. Here the CDR3 DNA reads TGTGCCAGCAGTCTAACTAACCAGGGAACTAATTCACCCCTCCACTTT.

This clone was detected a few times. The chain carries TRBV2 and TRBJ2-6; no clear D gene. The CDR3 length is 14 residues. Trimming removed 8 bases from V and 0 bases from J, with 8 bases in between. Per germline, CDR1 SNHLY and CDR2 FYNNEI. CDR3 DNA: TGTGCCAGCGCCTGGAGCTCTGGGGCCAACGTCCTGACTTTC. Amino acid sequence: CASAWSSGANVLTF.

The J gene is TRBJ1-6, the V gene TRBV6-1; 8 positions match TRBD1. This CDR3 has 15 amino acids. The V gene's germline CDR1 is MNHNS and CDR2 SASEGT. Trimming cost V 2 bases and J 5 bases; bases outside gene matches: 2. This chain's CDR3 is CASSEMGQDNSPLHF. The CDR3 DNA reads TGTGCCAGCAGTGAAATGGGACAGGATAATTCACCCCTCCACTTT.

The V and J genes are TRBV28 and TRBJ2-7, with D possibly being TRBD2 (6 bases). This CDR3 is built from 13 residues. Germline CDR1 is MDHEN and CDR2 is SYDVKM. Trimming removed 2 bases from V and 2 bases from J, with 7 bases in between. CDR3 DNA sequence: TGTGCCAGCAGTTTAGGGGAGGCCTACGAGCAGTACTTC. Its protein is CASSLGEAYEQYF.

The V and J genes are TRBV7-2 and TRBJ2-1; 7 bases are shared with TRBD2. Germline trimming cut 3 bases from V and 11 bases from J; bases unmatched to any gene: 10. Germline V gene sequence: CDR1 SGHTA, CDR2 FQGNSA. The CDR3 has 14 amino acids. In nucleotides, the CDR3 is TGTGCCAGCAGCTTGACTAGCCAGCCAGCCAAGCAGTTCTTC. Protein: CASSLTSQPAKQFF.

This rearrangement joins TRBV27 to TRBJ1-6; a weak D match, TRBD1 (6 bases). The length of the CDR3 is 14 residues. The V end was cut by 3 bases, the J end by 10 bases, with 13 bases between. Germline V gene lookup returns CDR1 MNHEY and CDR2 SMNVEV (reference sequence). CDR3 protein: CASSLNTGMSPLHF. The DNA for the CDR3 is TGTGCCAGCAGTTTGAATACAGGGATGTCACCCCTCCACTTT.

This clone was observed once. This chain uses TRBV4-3 with TRBJ2-1; 12 positions match TRBD1. Losses at the gene ends were 5 bases for V and 6 bases for J; bases not matched to a gene: 5. The CDR3 extends over 15 amino acids. Germline CDR1 and CDR2: LGHNA and YSLEER. The CDR3 sequence: CASSSRDRGPNEQFF. The CDR3 nucleotides read TGCGCCAGCAGCAGCCGGGACAGGGGGCCCAATGAGCAGTTCTTC.

The V call is TRBV10-3, the J call TRBJ2-1; 7 positions match TRBD2. The CDR3 is 15 residues long. V lost 4 bases and J lost 6; bases outside the gene matches: 9. CDR1 and CDR2 from the germline V gene are ENHRY and SYGVKD. CDR3 sequence reads: CAISGIVRERNEQFF. The DNA of the CDR3 is TGTGCCATCAGTGGTATTGTGCGGGAGCGCAATGAGCAGTTCTTC.

V usage is TRBV5-1 and J usage is TRBJ1-1; the match to TRBD1 covers 8 bases. There are 17 residues in the CDR3. V was pared by 8 bases and J by 0 bases, with 15 bases of the junction left unmatched. Germline lookup yields CDR1 SGHRS and CDR2 YFSETQ. The CDR3 here is CASKRGPGGAMNTEAFF. The CDR3 DNA sequence: TGCGCCAGTAAGAGGGGTCCAGGGGGCGCCATGAACACTGAAGCTTTCTTT.

The chain carries TRBV28 and TRBJ2-7, with 10 nucleotides matching TRBD2. Trimming took 2 bases from V and 6 from J; bases not matched to a gene: 4. Per germline, CDR1 MDHEN and CDR2 SYDVKM. This CDR3 spans 14 amino acids. The CDR3 bases are TGTGCCAGCAGTTTACTAGCGGGAGCCCGCGAGCAGTACTTC. Its protein is CASSLLAGAREQYF.

This clone came up a few times. The chain carries TRBV5-1 and TRBJ2-2; 7 bases fit TRBD2. Germline lookup yields CDR1 SGHRS and CDR2 YFSETQ. V shed 1 base, J shed 0 bases, and the junction held 3 bases outside the gene matches. CDR3 size: 16 residues. The CDR3 protein is CASSLMGGTNTGELFF. The CDR3 DNA reads TGCGCCAGCAGCTTGATGGGAGGGACGAACACCGGGGAGCTGTTTTTT.

This clone was seen only once. The genes are TRBV24-1 and TRBJ2-3; a possible D gene is TRBD2 (6 bases). The V gene lost 1 base and the J gene lost 0 bases, with 10 bases spanning the gap. This CDR3 contains 16 residues. Per germline, CDR1 KGHDR and CDR2 SFDVKD. For the CDR3, the DNA is TGTGCCACCAGTGATTTCTACGGGACTAGCACAGATACGCAGTATTTT. This encodes CATSDFYGTSTDTQYF.

V usage is TRBV28 and J usage is TRBJ1-5, with D possibly matching TRBD1 (6 bases). This CDR3 contains 16 residues. Germline loops: CDR1 MDHEN, CDR2 SYDVKM. Trimming cost V 6 bases and J 0 bases, with 15 bases left between them. This CDR3 is CASSLPRQVSNQPQHF. The CDR3 DNA reads TGTGCCAGCAGCTTACCCCGACAGGTTAGCAATCAGCCCCAGCATTTT.

This sequence joins TRBV11-1 and TRBJ1-2; D possibly corresponds to TRBD1 (5 bases). The CDR3 runs 13 residues. V was cut by 4 bases and J by 4 bases, with 10 bases left in between. In germline, CDR1 is SGHAT, CDR2 FQDESV (reference sequence). In DNA, the CDR3 is TGTGCCAGCAGCTCGGGACTGTCCTATGGCTACACCTTC. Translation gives CASSSGLSYGYTF. The variable domain in full, with the rest retrieved from reference TRBV11-1 and TRBJ1-2, is EAEVAQSPRYKITEKSQAVAFWCDPISGHATLYWYRQILGQGPELLVQFQDESVVDDSQLPKDRFSAERLKGVDSTLKIQPAELGDSAMYLCASSSGLSYGYTFGSGTRLTVV.

The chain couples TRBV6-2 or TRBV6-3 to TRBJ2-7; D perhaps matches TRBD2 (6 bases). This CDR3 region has 13 residues. Germline lookup yields CDR1 MNHEY and CDR2 SVGEGT. V was trimmed by 2 bases and J by 6 bases, leaving 11 bases between them. The CDR3: CASSYIKAGEQYF. In DNA, the CDR3 is TGTGCCAGCAGTTACATAAAAGCGGGCGAGCAGTACTTC.

The V call is TRBV29-1, the J call TRBJ2-5, with 12 bases that match TRBD2. The germline V gene has CDR1 SQVTM and CDR2 ANQGSEA. The CDR3 consists of 15 residues. Trimming took 1 base from V and 4 from J; bases not matched to a gene: 4. In DNA form, the CDR3 reads TGCAGCGTTGAAGGACTAGCGGGAGTTGGAGAGACCCAGTACTTC. Its protein product is CSVEGLAGVGETQYF.

The V gene is TRBV6-1, the J gene TRBJ2-1; possible D gene TRBD2, 6 bases. V lost 2 bases to trimming and J lost 9 bases, with 14 bases between them. Germline V CDR1 and CDR2: MNHNS, SASEGT. The CDR3 sequence is 14 residues long. As DNA, the CDR3 is TGTGCCAGCAGTGAAATAAGCGGGTGGAGTGAGCAGTTCTTC. Translated, it gives CASSEISGWSEQFF.

The chain joins TRBV2 to TRBJ2-7; no firm D call. This CDR3 has 14 residues. Looked up from germline, CDR1 is SNHLY and CDR2 is FYNNEI. Trimming stripped 2 bases from V and 0 bases from J, with 8 bases between. CDR3: CASSEPGLSYEQYF. The CDR3 DNA sequence: TGTGCCAGCAGTGAACCAGGTCTCTCCTACGAGCAGTACTTC. The whole variable domain, remainder taken from reference TRBV2 and TRBJ2-7, is EPEVTQTPSHQVTQMGQEVILRCVPISNHLYFYWYRQILGQKVEFLVSFYNNEISEKSEIFDDQFSVERPDGSNFTLKIRSTKLEDSAMYFCASSEPGLSYEQYFGPGTRLTVT.